This entry describes one T cell receptor beta chain. The data were taken from a study of blood T cell repertoires in COVID-19. Authors' methods: Reference gene primer amplification in the assay estimated nucleated cell counts. Generated by immunoSEQ multiplex PCR, the TCRdb table keeps only in-frame clones and is missing some. The DNA was the basis for D and trimming; V, J and clone size are from that table. Of about 9,000 clones in the sample, 80% to 90% were seen once. Losses at the gene ends were 5 bases for V and 15 bases for J; bases not matched to a gene: 10. CDR3 length: 13 residues. Germline V lookup: CDR1 SNHLY, CDR2 FYNNEI.

The TCR originated in a human donor in a cohort sampled during active COVID-19. V usage is TRBV2 and J usage is TRBJ1-6, with 7 bases that match TRBD1. Sequencing used peripheral blood. The CDR3 nucleotides read TGTGCCAGCAGTTTCCAGGACAGGCGAGACCTCCACTTT. It translates to CASSFQDRRDLHF.